The 30 T cell receptor beta chains given below trace back to one sample, sequenced in a study of T cells in Graves' hyperthyroidism and ophthalmopathy. RNA transcripts yielded amplified TCR beta CDR3 regions. HTBI primers were employed in a first-round RT-PCR of the TCR CDR3. Each CDR3 protein is one row after TCRdb ran MiXCR on the multiplex PCR reads. This sample yields about 130,000 distinct CDR3 sequences, of which roughly a fifth are seen a single time; roughly 71% belongs to the top ten. The material sequenced was blood. Receptors originate from a woman between 50 and 59 years old with Graves' hyperthyroidism that later progressed to Graves' ophthalmopathy.

This clonotype was recorded a few times. The rearrangement joins TRBV9 to TRBJ2-1, with a weak D call TRBD2 (6 bases). Germline lookup yields CDR1 SGDLS and CDR2 YYNGEE. The length of the CDR3 is 16 residues. Trimming shortened V by 3 bases and J by 4 bases, and 17 bases separated the two germline ends. The CDR3 is CASSGGTSNPYNEQFF. Here the CDR3 DNA reads TGTGCCAGCAGCGGTGGTACTAGCAACCCGTACAATGAGCAGTTCTTC.

The chain is built from TRBV2 and TRBJ1-5, with 7 bases identical to TRBD1. The trim removed 7 bases at V and 2 bases at J, leaving 8 bases unmatched. The CDR3 is 15 residues long. The germline CDR1 and CDR2 sequences are SNHLY and FYNNEI. CDR3 region: CASTPGQTRNQPQHF. The CDR3 DNA is TGTGCCAGCACCCCGGGACAGACCCGCAATCAGCCCCAGCATTTT.

This CDR3 is CASSYQGAYNEQFF. CDR3 bases: TGTGCCAGCAGTTATCAGGGGGCCTACAATGAGCAGTTCTTC. The gene calls are TRBV6-5 and TRBJ2-1; TRBD1 agrees at 7 bases. The CDR3 sequence is 14 residues long. Looked up from germline, CDR1 is MNHEY and CDR2 is SVGAGI. Trimming cost V 3 bases and J 2 bases; bases outside gene matches: 1.

At least ten counts were recorded for this clonotype. The rearrangement joins TRBV12-3 or TRBV12-4 to TRBJ1-2; D is undetermined. This CDR3 spans 13 amino acids. Trimming removed 1 base from V and 3 bases from J, with 6 bases in between. The CDR3 loop is CASSLDVDYGYTF. The CDR3 nucleotides read TGTGCCAGCAGTTTAGACGTAGACTATGGCTACACCTTC.

V and J are TRBV20-1 and TRBJ2-5; tentatively, D is TRBD1 (6 bases). The CDR3 totals 14 residues. Trimming took 3 bases from V and 10 from J, leaving 21 bases between them. Germline V gives CDR1 DFQATT, CDR2 SNEGSKA (reference sequence). The CDR3 region is CSASPRLGKGDQYF. In DNA, the CDR3 is TGCAGTGCTAGTCCACGACTGGGCAAGGGGGACCAGTACTTC.

This sequence joins TRBV7-9 and TRBJ2-1; D is unresolved. The germline V gene has CDR1 SEHNR and CDR2 FQNEAQ (reference sequence). This CDR3 spans 14 amino acids. Between the trimmed V and J ends, which lost 6 bases and 12 bases, there was a span of 21 bases. DNA for the CDR3: TGTGCCAGCAGATTGCCCCTGACGAGCGTTCCGCAGTTCTTC. Its protein is CASRLPLTSVPQFF.

This clonotype has more than one count but fewer than ten. A read error may be the cause here, since a much bigger clone is one base away. The chain recombines TRBV11-3 with TRBJ2-5; possible D gene TRBD2, 5 bases. CDR3 length: 13 residues. The germline gives CDR1 SGHNT, CDR2 YENEEA. The V and J ends lost 7 bases and 2 bases respectively, with 11 bases between them. The CDR3 spells CASTHGEQETQYF. CDR3 bases: TGTGCCAGCACCCACGGGGAACAAGAGACCCAGTACTTC.

The chain recombines TRBV5-1 with TRBJ2-6; 10 positions match TRBD1. The junction had 3 bases not matched to a gene; V was cut back by 5 bases and J by 1 base. Germline V CDR1 and CDR2: SGHRS, YFSETQ. CDR3 size: 16 residues. The CDR3 DNA is TGCGCCAGCAGATCGGGACAGGGGTCTGGGGCCAACGTCCTGACTTTC. The encoded protein is CASRSGQGSGANVLTF.

The chain uses TRBV25-1 and TRBJ1-1; D uncertain. Germline lookup yields CDR1 MGHDK and CDR2 SYGVNS. The CDR3 runs 14 residues. Trimming pared 0 bases from V and 7 bases from J, leaving 12 bases between. CDR3 bases: TGTGCCAGCAGTGAATATAGCAGGCGCGGTGAAGCTTTCTTT. It yields the protein CASSEYSRRGEAFF.

The chain employs TRBV7-3 and TRBJ2-3; D may be TRBD2 (5 bases). V lost 4 bases, J lost 0 bases, and 17 bases lay in between. The CDR3 covers 17 residues. The germline CDR1 and CDR2 sequences are SGHTA and FQGTGA. The CDR3 reads CASSSSTRRGSTDTQYF. The CDR3 DNA reads as TGTGCCAGCAGCTCATCAACTAGGAGAGGCAGCACAGATACGCAGTATTTT.

This clonotype has only a few counts. The chain is built from TRBV29-1 and TRBJ2-2, with 8 positions matching TRBD2. CDR1 and CDR2 from the germline V gene are SQVTM and ANQGSEA. The trim removed 8 bases at V and 2 bases at J, leaving 10 bases unmatched. The CDR3 extends over 15 amino acids. CDR3 DNA sequence: TGCAGCACTCGGGGGGGAGGGATTAACACCGGGGAGCTGTTTTTT. Protein sequence: CSTRGGGINTGELFF.

The V gene is TRBV9, the J gene TRBJ2-3; D gene ambiguous. V was pared by 4 bases and J by 0 bases, with 12 bases between. Germline-derived CDR1 and CDR2 are SGDLS and YYNGEE. The CDR3 has 15 amino acids. The CDR3 sequence is CASSPHGPSTDTQYF. In DNA form, the CDR3 reads TGTGCCAGCAGCCCACACGGCCCTAGCACAGATACGCAGTATTTT.

The table lists this clonotype with many counts. The rearrangement uses TRBV6-2 or TRBV6-3 and TRBJ1-2; D is unclear. Trimming pared 6 bases from V and 2 bases from J, leaving 1 base between. Per the germline V gene, CDR1 is MNHEY and CDR2 is SVGEGT. The CDR3 is made up of 10 amino acids. The CDR3 DNA reads as TGTGCCAGCAGAAACTATGGCTACACCTTC. Translation gives CASRNYGYTF.

Many counts were recorded for this clonotype. This rearrangement joins TRBV2 to TRBJ1-1; possibly TRBD1 for D (6 bases). V shed 3 bases and J shed 11 bases, with 19 bases lying between them. The CDR3 has 14 residues. Germline CDR1 and CDR2: SNHLY and FYNNEI. This CDR3 reads CASSEYRGPWEAFF. The CDR3 DNA reads TGTGCCAGCAGTGAGTACCGGGGGCCCTGGGAGGCTTTCTTT.

In this sample, this clonotype turned up a few times. The chain couples TRBV7-2 to TRBJ2-2; tentatively, D is TRBD2 (6 bases). Between the trimmed V and J ends, which lost 0 bases and 4 bases, there was a span of 9 bases. Germline V gene data show CDR1 as SGHTA and CDR2 as FQGNSA. This CDR3 region has 15 residues. CDR3 sequence reads: CASSLAGGSTGELFF. Here the CDR3 DNA reads TGTGCCAGCAGCTTAGCGGGAGGTAGCACCGGGGAGCTGTTTTTT. Full variable domain (missing parts from reference TRBV7-2 and TRBJ2-2): GAGVSQSPSNKVTEKGKDVELRCDPISGHTALYWYRQSLGQGLEFLIYFQGNSAPDKSGLPSDRFSAERTGGSVSTLTIQRTQQEDSAVYLCASSLAGGSTGELFFGEGSRLTVL.

The chain links TRBV14 to TRBJ2-2; perhaps TRBD1 as D (5 bases). V was pared by 2 bases and J by 5 bases, with 9 bases between. This CDR3 contains 14 residues. The germline CDR1 and CDR2 sequences are SGHDN and FVKESK. In DNA, the CDR3 is TGTGCCAGCAGCCAACGGGCAGGGACCGGGGAGCTGTTTTTT. Translation: CASSQRAGTGELFF.

The V gene is TRBV6-2 or TRBV6-3, the J gene TRBJ2-7; 10 nucleotides match TRBD1. V shed 6 bases, J shed 0 bases, and the junction held 14 bases outside the gene matches. CDR3 length: 18 residues. Germline V gene data show CDR1 as MNHEY and CDR2 as SVGEGT. The CDR3 DNA follows: TGTGCCAGCAGATCGGGACAGGGGCTCGCTAGCGGCTCCTACGAGCAGTACTTC. This codes for CASRSGQGLASGSYEQYF.

This clonotype has a count of ten or more. This sequence joins TRBV11-2 and TRBJ2-7; D gene ambiguous. V dropped 6 bases and J dropped 1 base, with 13 bases sitting between them. Germline loops: CDR1 SGHAT, CDR2 FQNNGV. This CDR3 spans 14 amino acids. CDR3 residues: CASRFLVASYEQYF. For the CDR3, the DNA is TGTGCCAGCAGATTCCTCGTGGCTTCCTACGAGCAGTACTTC.

In its sample, this clonotype was seen a few times. The chain is built from TRBV27 and TRBJ1-2; D unclear. Trimming took 6 bases from V and 5 from J, leaving 19 bases between them. This CDR3 spans 15 amino acids. Germline V gene data show CDR1 as MNHEY and CDR2 as SMNVEV (reference sequence). The CDR3 here is CASSPPPGPGYGYTF. Written as DNA, the CDR3 is TGTGCCAGCAGCCCTCCCCCCGGCCCCGGTTATGGCTACACCTTC.

This clonotype was seen ten or more times. The CDR3 sequence: CSVEDYLTDTQYF. The CDR3 coding sequence is TGCAGCGTAGAGGACTACCTCACAGATACGCAGTATTTT. This sequence joins TRBV29-1 and TRBJ2-3, with D perhaps matching TRBD2 (6 bases). V lost 6 bases, J lost 2 bases, and 12 bases lay in between. The germline gives CDR1 SQVTM, CDR2 ANQGSEA. The CDR3 extends over 13 amino acids.

The CDR3 DNA reads as TGTGCCTGGAGTGTACCCACCAGGGCAGGACCTATTCATAATTCACCCCTCCACTTT. Its protein is CAWSVPTRAGPIHNSPLHF. The genes are TRBV30 and TRBJ1-6; D perhaps matches TRBD1 (5 bases). Germline assignment: CDR1 GTSNPN and CDR2 SVGIG (reference sequence). CDR3 length: 19 amino acids. V gave up 0 bases and J gave up 5 bases, with 23 bases separating them.

The chain couples TRBV2 to TRBJ2-1, with TRBD1 matching over 7 bases. Germline V gene data show CDR1 as SNHLY and CDR2 as FYNNEI. This CDR3 has 13 residues. V was pared by 4 bases and J by 10 bases, with 7 bases of the junction left unmatched. This chain's CDR3 is CASSGQGLGEQFF. The CDR3 nucleotides are TGTGCCAGCAGTGGACAGGGCCTCGGGGAGCAGTTCTTC.

This clonotype was counted many times. J is TRBJ2-4 and V is TRBV28; D might be TRBD2 (6 bases). Germline V CDR1 and CDR2: MDHEN, SYDVKM. The length of the CDR3 is 16 residues. V was clipped by 8 bases and J by 2 bases, with 19 bases between them. For the CDR3, the DNA is TGTGCCAGCCGGGGGTCGCGGGCAGGGCCCAAAAACATTCAGTACTTC. It encodes CASRGSRAGPKNIQYF.

This clonotype was found many times. The CDR3: CSARDPWASLSYEQYF. DNA of the CDR3: TGCAGTGCTAGAGATCCCTGGGCCAGTCTCTCCTACGAGCAGTACTTC. The chain has TRBV20-1 and TRBJ2-7; no reliable D call. Germline-derived CDR1 and CDR2 are DFQATT and SNEGSKA (reference sequence). The V gene lost 0 bases and the J gene lost 0 bases, with 15 bases spanning the gap. This CDR3 spans 16 amino acids.

In its sample, this clonotype was seen many times. The rearrangement links TRBV2 to TRBJ2-3, with D hard to call. The CDR3 length is 15 residues. Germline values: CDR1 SNHLY, CDR2 FYNNEI. V was clipped by 4 bases and J by 0 bases, with 11 bases between them. The DNA of the CDR3 is TGTGCCAGCAGTGTGGAGCTAAAAAGCACAGATACGCAGTATTTT. Amino acids: CASSVELKSTDTQYF.

The chain has TRBV12-3 or TRBV12-4 and TRBJ1-5, with TRBD1 as a possible D gene (5 bases). V dropped 5 bases and J dropped 1 base, with 12 bases sitting between them. The CDR3 totals 15 residues. This chain's CDR3 is CASSQAGRSNQPQHF. The DNA of the CDR3 is TGTGCCAGCAGTCAGGCGGGACGGAGCAATCAGCCCCAGCATTTT.

This clonotype was counted many times. The chain is built from TRBV27 and TRBJ1-1, with TRBD1 matching over 7 bases. From germline, CDR1 is MNHEY and CDR2 SMNVEV (reference sequence). The length of the CDR3 is 14 residues. The V and J ends lost 6 bases and 1 base, in that order; junction bases with no gene match: 5. The DNA of the CDR3 is TGTGCCAGCAGCCCGGGACAGCCGAACACTGAAGCTTTCTTT. As protein: CASSPGQPNTEAFF.

The sample holds one count of this clonotype. The V call is TRBV3-1, the J call TRBJ1-1, with 10 bases that match TRBD1. CDR1 and CDR2 from the germline V gene are LGHDT and YNNKEL (reference sequence). The CDR3 consists of 13 residues. Losses at the gene ends were 4 bases for V and 10 bases for J; bases not matched to a gene: 6. CDR3 sequence reads: CASSRDRGSGAFF. The CDR3 DNA is TGTGCCAGCAGCCGGGACAGGGGATCGGGAGCTTTCTTT.

This clonotype was counted many times. This chain's CDR3 is CSANRVDQPQHF. In DNA form, the CDR3 reads TGCAGTGCCAACAGGGTTGATCAGCCCCAGCATTTT. J is TRBJ1-5 and V is TRBV20-1; possible D gene TRBD1, 6 bases. V shed 6 bases and J shed 5 bases, with 11 bases lying between them. Germline lookup yields CDR1 DFQATT and CDR2 SNEGSKA (reference sequence). The CDR3 consists of 12 residues.

The genes are TRBV28 and TRBJ1-2; 10 nucleotides align to TRBD1. V lost 3 bases to trimming and J lost 14 bases; unmatched junction nucleotides: 9. The germline gives CDR1 MDHEN, CDR2 SYDVKM. The CDR3 covers 13 residues. CDR3 sequence: CASSFKRQGARTF. CDR3 bases: TGTGCCAGCAGTTTCAAACGACAGGGGGCAAGGACCTTC.